This T cell receptor (beta chain) was identified during a study of blood T cell repertoires in COVID-19. Study context: PBMCs, B-cell-depleted T cells, or T cells were the source of the cDNA or gDNA that made up the material.

CDR1 is LGHDT, CDR2 YNNKEL, per germline (reference sequence). This CDR3 has 15 residues. The trim removed 4 bases at V and 0 bases at J, leaving 6 bases unmatched. Original data processing: Reference gene primer amplification yielded estimated nucleated cell counts. Clones were sequenced by immunoSEQ multiplex PCR, and TCRdb holds only the in-frame ones, with some missing. The V and J calls and clone size are taken from that table; D and trimming were inferred from the DNA. The sample records approximately 45,000 clones, more than 75% being singletons. Sequenced: peripheral blood. The chain employs TRBV3-1 (or the pseudogene TRBV3-2) and TRBJ2-7; 7 bases map to TRBD1. This receptor was identified in a woman over 75 with COVID-19, enrolled during active disease. This CDR3 reads CASSRDRVTSYEQYF. CDR3 coding DNA: TGTGCCAGCAGCCGAGACAGGGTAACCTCCTACGAGCAGTACTTC.